The source of this TCR beta chain is a study of T cells after yellow fever vaccination. Regarding the study as a whole: Booster sampling recovered most clones from primary vaccination (96% CD4, approximately 90% CD8). Abundant bulk-derived clonotypes could contaminate FACS-sorted repertoires.

Worth noting for this clonotype: Its target is not known.

The CDR3 spans 15 residues. With V trimmed by 4 bases and J by 3 bases, 7 bases remained unmatched. In germline, CDR1 is MNHEY, CDR2 SVGAGI. TCRdb itself ran the 5' RACE reads through MiXCR, one entry per CDR3 protein. Altogether around 530,000 distinct CDR3 sequences are present, around 16% being singletons, with the ten largest covering 17%. The receptor was isolated from a man younger than 30 who received the YFV17D yellow fever vaccine. This chain connects TRBV6-5 to TRBJ2-7; 9 bases agree with TRBD1. Sample: PBMCs, taken less than 6 days after the first yellow fever vaccination. CDR3 loop: CASSSGTGMFYEQYV. For the CDR3, the DNA is TGTGCCAGCAGTTCCGGGACAGGGATGTTCTACGAGCAGTACGTC.